These 29 T cell receptor beta chains share one sample of origin, sequenced in a study of cytomegalovirus exposure and HLA in healthy donors. The PCR was carried out with 60 Vbeta primers and 13 Jbeta primers. Sequencing used immunoSEQ multiplex PCR; TCRdb keeps in-frame clones, though not all of them. The sample carries about 190,000 clones, about four fifths recorded once. The sample was PBMCs. Receptors were obtained from a man in his forties or fifties in good health and CMV-seronegative.

V and J are TRBV2 and TRBJ2-7, with D possibly being TRBD1 (5 bases). V gave up 5 bases and J gave up 1 base, with 9 bases separating them. The CDR3 covers 13 residues. Germline V CDR1 and CDR2: SNHLY, FYNNEI. The CDR3 DNA is TGTGCCAGCAGTACCCACAGGTCCTACGAGCAGTACTTC. Encoded protein: CASSTHRSYEQYF. The full variable domain, with the rest looked up from reference TRBV2 and TRBJ2-7, is EPEVTQTPSHQVTQMGQEVILRCVPISNHLYFYWYRQILGQKVEFLVSFYNNEISEKSEIFDDQFSVERPDGSNFTLKIRSTKLEDSAMYFCASSTHRSYEQYFGPGTRLTVT.

This clone was observed a single time. The chain couples TRBV27 to TRBJ2-7; 7 bases map to TRBD2. The CDR3 length is 16 residues. J lost 6 bases, V lost 5 bases, and 16 bases had no gene match. Per the germline V gene, CDR1 is MNHEY and CDR2 is SMNVEV (reference sequence). The CDR3 reads CASSPRASGKRSEQYF. CDR3 DNA: TGTGCCAGCAGTCCTCGGGCTAGCGGAAAAAGAAGCGAGCAGTACTTC.

V and J are TRBV7-2 and TRBJ1-6; 9 positions agree with TRBD1. There are 14 residues in the CDR3. With 1 base clipped from V and 10 bases from J, the junction kept 2 bases outside the gene matches. The germline V gene has CDR1 SGHTA and CDR2 FQGNSA. The CDR3 DNA is TGTGCCAGCAGCTTAGGACAGGGGGGATCACCCCTCCACTTT. Translated, it gives CASSLGQGGSPLHF.

The J gene is TRBJ2-1, the V gene TRBV29-1, with D perhaps TRBD2 (6 bases). The CDR3 sequence is 15 residues long. The germline gives CDR1 SQVTM, CDR2 ANQGSEA. V lost 4 bases to trimming and J lost 3 bases, with 16 bases between them. CDR3 protein: CSVVKMVAVYNEQFF. The CDR3 coding sequence is TGCAGCGTTGTGAAAATGGTAGCGGTCTACAATGAGCAGTTCTTC.

The chain couples TRBV5-4 to TRBJ2-3; TRBD2 agrees at 8 bases. Trimming at V came to 5 bases and at J to 2 bases, leaving 4 bases not matched to a gene. The V gene's germline CDR1 is SGHNT and CDR2 YYREEE (reference sequence). This CDR3 is 14 amino acids long. CDR3 nucleotides: TGTGCCAGCAGACCAGCGGGGGCCACAGATACGCAGTATTTT. This codes for CASRPAGATDTQYF.

V and J are TRBV7-2 and TRBJ1-1; 10 bases fit TRBD1. The CDR3 sequence is 14 residues long. The trim removed 5 bases at V and 5 bases at J, leaving 5 bases unmatched. Germline values: CDR1 SGHTA, CDR2 FQGNSA. The CDR3 DNA sequence: TGTGCCAGCAGCCGACAGGGGGCCAGGACTGAAGCTTTCTTT. It is translated as CASSRQGARTEAFF.

The chain couples TRBV28 to TRBJ1-1; TRBD1 aligns across 9 bases. This CDR3 comprises 15 residues. Trimming at V came to 5 bases and at J to 10 bases, leaving 14 bases not matched to a gene. Germline CDR1 is MDHEN and CDR2 is SYDVKM. The CDR3, as DNA: TGTGCCAGCAGTACTACAGGGGGCGCGTACAGGTCAGCTTTCTTT. It yields the protein CASSTTGGAYRSAFF.

The chain has TRBV5-4 and TRBJ2-1; 12 bases fit TRBD2. Per germline, CDR1 SGHNT and CDR2 YYREEE (reference sequence). V lost 5 bases to trimming and J lost 2 bases; unmatched junction nucleotides: 8. This CDR3 has 17 residues. CDR3 nucleotides: TGTGCCAGCAGTTCTATGACTAGCGGGAGTCCCTACAATGAGCAGTTCTTC. Its translation: CASSSMTSGSPYNEQFF.

The chain recombines TRBV5-1 with TRBJ2-1; 8 bases match TRBD1. The CDR3 is 14 amino acids. V dropped 4 bases and J dropped 9; count of bases not matched to a gene: 9. The germline gives CDR1 SGHRS, CDR2 YFSETQ. In DNA form, the CDR3 reads TGCGCCAGCAGCCCCTGGGACAGGACAGTTGAGCAGTTCTTC. Residues: CASSPWDRTVEQFF.

The V gene is TRBV4-2, the J gene TRBJ2-1; TRBD2 aligns across 7 bases. Unmatched junction bases numbered 6, after V lost 4 bases and J lost 3 bases. The V gene's germline CDR1 is LGHNA and CDR2 YNFKEQ. The CDR3 has 15 residues. CDR3 DNA: TGTGCCAGCAGCCCTAGCGGTGCTCACTACAATGAGCAGTTCTTC. It codes for CASSPSGAHYNEQFF.

J is TRBJ2-7 and V is TRBV7-2; D unclear. Between the trimmed V and J ends, which lost 10 bases and 3 bases, there was a span of 16 bases. CDR1 and CDR2 (germline): SGHTA, FQGNSA. This CDR3 region has 13 residues. Written as DNA, the CDR3 is TGTGCCACACGCAGGCCTGCAAACTACGAGCAGTACTTC. This gives the protein CATRRPANYEQYF.

The V and J genes are TRBV11-3 and TRBJ1-1; 8 positions match TRBD1. V lost 3 bases, J lost 4 bases, and 1 base stayed unmatched. Germline CDR1 reads SGHNT; CDR2 reads YENEEA. CDR3 length: 13 residues. CDR3: CASSLDRATEAFF. In DNA, the CDR3 is TGTGCCAGCAGCTTGGACAGGGCCACTGAAGCTTTCTTT. The variable domain in full, with the rest retrieved from reference TRBV11-3 and TRBJ1-1, is EAGVVQSPRYKIIEKKQPVAFWCNPISGHNTLYWYLQNLGQGPELLIRYENEEAVDDSQLPKDRFSAERLKGVDSTLKIQPAELGDSAVYLCASSLDRATEAFFGQGTRLTVV.

A word on this clone: This specimen includes other DNA sequences encoding the same CDR3. J is TRBJ1-2 and V is TRBV6-1, with D maybe TRBD1 (6 bases). V dropped 3 bases and J dropped 8 bases, with 10 bases sitting between them. Germline lookup yields CDR1 MNHNS and CDR2 SASEGT. The CDR3 loop spans 12 amino acids. The CDR3 reads CASSEQGHGYTF. CDR3 coding DNA: TGTGCCAGCAGTGAGCAGGGGCACGGCTACACCTTC.

This chain joins TRBV6-1 and TRBJ1-5; TRBD1 is a possible D gene (5 bases). V was shortened by 2 bases and J by 5 bases, with 13 bases between the two germline ends. This CDR3 comprises 15 residues. Germline lookup yields CDR1 MNHNS and CDR2 SASEGT. CDR3: CASSERGEGDQPQHF. The CDR3 DNA is TGTGCCAGCAGTGAACGGGGGGAAGGAGATCAGCCCCAGCATTTT.

Turning to this clone: A read error may produce the germline difference seen at one junction end. The rearrangement uses TRBV7-9 and TRBJ1-3; 7 bases agree with TRBD1. CDR3 length equals 14 residues. The germline gives CDR1 SEHNR, CDR2 FQNEAQ (reference sequence). The CDR3 DNA is TGTTCCAGCAGCCGGGACAGCTCTGGAAACACCATATATTTT. This sequence encodes CSSSRDSSGNTIYF. Complete variable domain (other parts from reference TRBV7-9 and TRBJ1-3): DTGVSQNPRHKITKRGQNVTFRCDPISEHNRLYWYRQTLGQGPEFLTYFQNEAQLEKSRLLSDRFSAERPKGSFSTLEIQRTEQGDSAMYLCSSSRDSSGNTIYFGEGSWLTVV.

This clone was observed once. This chain links TRBV6-4 with TRBJ2-3, with D unclear. Trimming took 4 bases from V and 1 from J, leaving 6 bases between them. The germline gives CDR1 MRHNA, CDR2 SNTAGT. This CDR3 spans 13 amino acids. The CDR3 protein is CASSGQGTDTQYF. CDR3 nucleotide sequence: TGTGCCAGCAGTGGTCAGGGCACAGATACGCAGTATTTT.

The rearrangement uses TRBV6-1 and TRBJ2-4, with TRBD1 identical over 7 bases. In germline, CDR1 is MNHNS, CDR2 SASEGT. The V segment lost 6 bases and the J segment 4 bases; nucleotides outside the gene matches: 6. CDR3 size: 14 residues. The CDR3 coding sequence is TGTGCCAGCAGACCCTCGGGACAGAAAAACATTCAGTACTTC. Protein product: CASRPSGQKNIQYF.

The V gene is TRBV25-1, the J gene TRBJ2-3; D possibly corresponds to TRBD1 (6 bases). The CDR3 consists of 15 residues. The germline V gene encodes CDR1 MGHDK and CDR2 SYGVNS. V lost 6 bases to trimming and J lost 2 bases, with 15 bases between them. In nucleotides, the CDR3 is TGTGCCAGCAGGTTCGAGGGGGTGAACACAGATACGCAGTATTTT. Amino acids: CASRFEGVNTDTQYF.

This sequence joins TRBV9 and TRBJ1-3, with 8 positions matching TRBD1. Unmatched junction bases numbered 11, after V lost 3 bases and J lost 9 bases. Germline V CDR1 and CDR2: SGDLS, YYNGEE. This CDR3 region has 15 residues. The CDR3 reads CASSERDRPLTTIYF. CDR3 DNA: TGTGCCAGCAGCGAGAGGGACAGGCCCCTAACCACCATATATTTT.

V gene TRBV9 combines with J gene TRBJ2-5; TRBD2 aligns across 7 bases. Germline CDR1 reads SGDLS; CDR2 reads YYNGEE. Trimming took 3 bases from V and 4 from J; bases not matched to a gene: 6. The CDR3 totals 14 residues. The CDR3 DNA sequence: TGTGCCAGCAGCGCGGGACTACGAGGAGAGACCCAGTACTTC. This sequence encodes CASSAGLRGETQYF.

The chain links TRBV6-6 to TRBJ2-7; 9 bases match TRBD2. The CDR3 sequence is 15 residues long. The germline CDR1 and CDR2 sequences are MNHNY and SVGAGI (reference sequence). Germline trimming cut 5 bases from V and 4 bases from J; bases unmatched to any gene: 9. CDR3 loop: CASSNLLAGGYEQYF. The CDR3 coding sequence is TGTGCCAGCAGTAACCTACTAGCGGGTGGGTACGAGCAGTACTTC.

This rearrangement joins TRBV15 to TRBJ1-1, with D possibly being TRBD1 (5 bases). The CDR3 consists of 16 residues. V dropped 3 bases and J dropped 1 base, with 15 bases sitting between them. The V gene's germline CDR1 is LNHNV and CDR2 YYDKDF (reference sequence). The CDR3 region has the DNA TGTGCCACCAGCAGTAGGCAAGGGGTCAGGAACACTGAAGCTTTCTTT. Translated: CATSSRQGVRNTEAFF.

The gene calls are TRBV5-4 and TRBJ2-2, with D maybe TRBD1 (5 bases). V was trimmed by 0 bases and J by 6 bases, leaving 12 bases between them. The CDR3 runs to 15 residues. Germline V gene lookup returns CDR1 SGHNT and CDR2 YYREEE (reference sequence). The CDR3, as DNA: TGTGCCAGCAGCTTGGGGGCCAGGGATCCCGGGGAGCTGTTTTTT. Its translation is CASSLGARDPGELFF.

V and J are TRBV9 and TRBJ2-1; 12 positions agree with TRBD2. The CDR3 sequence is 16 residues long. Per germline, CDR1 SGDLS and CDR2 YYNGEE. The V and J ends lost 3 bases and 2 bases, in that order; junction bases with no gene match: 3. The DNA for the CDR3 is TGTGCCAGCAGCGCAAGACTAGCGGGGGCCTACAATGAGCAGTTCTTC. Its translation: CASSARLAGAYNEQFF.

The rearrangement links TRBV18 to TRBJ2-5; 7 bases match TRBD1. Germline loops: CDR1 KGHSH, CDR2 LQKENI. V lost 0 bases, J lost 4 bases, and 2 bases stayed unmatched. The CDR3 loop spans 14 amino acids. CDR3 residues: CASSPPRGPETQYF. The CDR3 DNA follows: TGTGCCAGCTCACCACCGAGGGGGCCAGAGACCCAGTACTTC.

The chain links TRBV28 to TRBJ2-2; the D gene is possibly TRBD1 (5 bases). V was pared by 8 bases and J by 9 bases, with 10 bases between. Per the germline V gene, CDR1 is MDHEN and CDR2 is SYDVKM. The CDR3 covers 11 residues. The CDR3 DNA is TGTGCCAGCTGGTGGGGCCGGGAGCTGTTTTTT. As protein: CASWWGRELFF.

The chain uses TRBV5-6 and TRBJ1-1, with TRBD1 matching over 8 bases. V was pared by 0 bases and J by 3 bases, with 1 base of the junction left unmatched. CDR1 SGHDT and CDR2 YYEEEE come from the germline V gene. The CDR3 is 14 residues long. CDR3 region: CASSLGQGYTEAFF. In DNA form, the CDR3 reads TGTGCCAGCAGCTTGGGACAGGGGTACACTGAAGCTTTCTTT.

The genes are TRBV7-3 and TRBJ1-1; D ambiguous. V lost 1 base, J lost 4 bases, and 13 bases lay in between. The CDR3 contains 15 residues. Germline-derived CDR1 and CDR2 are SGHTA and FQGTGA. The CDR3 bases are TGTGCCAGCAGCTTAATTGGGCAGGTTATCACTGAAGCTTTCTTT. Encoded protein: CASSLIGQVITEAFF.

The chain uses TRBV19 and TRBJ2-5, with D possibly TRBD2 on 6 matching bases. Trimming removed 2 bases at V and 2 bases at J, with 15 bases between. The germline V gene encodes CDR1 LNHDA and CDR2 SQIVND (reference sequence). This CDR3 is built from 16 residues. This CDR3 reads CASSIWAGSEQETQYF. The CDR3 coding sequence is TGTGCCAGTAGTATATGGGCCGGGAGCGAACAAGAGACCCAGTACTTC.